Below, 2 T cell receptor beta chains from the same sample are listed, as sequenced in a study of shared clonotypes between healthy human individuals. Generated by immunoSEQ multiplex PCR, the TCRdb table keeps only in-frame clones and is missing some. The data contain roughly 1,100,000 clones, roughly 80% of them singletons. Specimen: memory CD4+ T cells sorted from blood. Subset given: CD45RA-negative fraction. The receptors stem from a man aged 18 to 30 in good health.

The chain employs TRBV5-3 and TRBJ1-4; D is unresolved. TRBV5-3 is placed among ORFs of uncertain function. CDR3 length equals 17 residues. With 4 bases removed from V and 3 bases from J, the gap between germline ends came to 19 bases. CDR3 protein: CARSGPGSVRANEKLFF. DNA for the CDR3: TGTGCCAGAAGCGGCCCCGGGTCGGTGAGAGCTAATGAAAAACTGTTTTTT.

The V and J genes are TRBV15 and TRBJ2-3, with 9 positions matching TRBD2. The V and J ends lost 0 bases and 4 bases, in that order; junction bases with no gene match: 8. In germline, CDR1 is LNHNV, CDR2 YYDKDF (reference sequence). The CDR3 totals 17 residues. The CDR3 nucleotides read TGTGCCACCAGCAGAGACGCCGGGACTAGCTTTGCAGATACGCAGTATTTT. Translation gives CATSRDAGTSFADTQYF.